A selection of T cell receptor beta chains follows, all from one sample in a study of blood T cell repertoires in COVID-19. Libraries were prepared by immunoSEQ multiplex PCR; TCRdb keeps only in-frame clonotypes and omits some of them. The sample contains roughly 230,000 clones, approximately 88% of which appear only once. Sequencing was performed on peripheral blood. These TCRs come from a human donor in a cohort sampled during active COVID-19. The CDR3 runs from the conserved cysteine through the conserved F or W. Each record gives: J gene, CDR3 length, V gene, CDR3 protein.

TRBJ2-7,13,TRBV30,CAWMVRSSYEQYF
TRBJ2-7,15,TRBV2,CASRSGTSGRYEQYF
TRBJ2-7,13,TRBV3-1/TRBV3-2,CASSQPTAQEQYF
TRBJ2-7,11,TRBV5-5,CASSKGYEQYF
TRBJ1-2,18,TRBV27,CASSLLSVGTGDNYGYTF
TRBJ2-5,12,TRBV7-2,CASSSQGETQYF
TRBJ1-2,13,TRBV9,CASCCRGDSGYTF
TRBJ1-2,15,TRBV4-3,CASSQVGRDPYGYTF
TRBJ2-7,20,TRBV28,CASSKPPGLAGGISSYEQYF
TRBJ2-5,17,TRBV4-1,CASSNPGQGLRRETQYF
TRBJ1-6,18,TRBV7-2,CASSLSGTGQGRNSPLHF
TRBJ2-7,15,TRBV11-2,CASSLVAGGGGSQYF
TRBJ2-3,13,TRBV30,CAWSPDREDTQYF
TRBJ1-6,15,TRBV7-2,CASSLALNYNSPLHF
TRBJ2-5,14,TRBV19,CASSIETFQETQYF
TRBJ1-6,16,TRBV3-1/TRBV3-2,CASRLAGEVNNSPLHF
TRBJ2-3,15,TRBV7-2,CASSLGGGSADTQYF
TRBJ1-6,15,TRBV9,CASKEGGEYNSPLHF
TRBJ2-1,9,TRBV20-1,CSARAEQFF
TRBJ1-6,16,TRBV7-8,CASSPMRGTTNSPLHF
TRBJ2-3,17,TRBV28,CASSYNNRGRGTDTQYF
TRBJ1-1,14,TRBV5-1,CASRETGGNTEAFF
TRBJ2-7,15,TRBV9,CASSAGTGVSYEQYF
TRBJ1-6,16,TRBV30,CAWSDSGTADYSPLHF
TRBJ1-1,15,TRBV11-2,CASSRQGLMNTEAFF
TRBJ2-3,17,TRBV7-2,CASRVGGTSGGIDTQYF
TRBJ2-3,15,TRBV19,CASSTARGSTDTQYF
TRBJ2-1,13,TRBV3-1/TRBV3-2,CASSQGSYNEQFF
TRBJ1-6,12,TRBV7-5,CARSFPCSPLHF
TRBJ1-3,15,TRBV7-2,CASSLGPGSGNTIYF
TRBJ2-7,14,TRBV7-2,CASSSQGGYYEQYF
TRBJ2-2,14,TRBV10-1,CASSVRQGAGELFF
TRBJ1-6,14,TRBV28,CASSLGQDNSPLHF
TRBJ1-1,14,TRBV10-3,CAISEKGLGTEAFF
TRBJ1-6,12,TRBV27,CASSSGGSPLHF
TRBJ1-1,16,TRBV6-1,CASSEALRAGTNEAFF
TRBJ2-7,13,TRBV6-5,CASSDSTGKEQYF
TRBJ2-7,14,TRBV28,CASSLLGGSYEQYF
TRBJ2-2,16,TRBV5-6,CASSLTSGRWIGELFF
TRBJ2-1,18,TRBV4-1,CASSFGLAGGPSRNEQFF
TRBJ2-1,14,TRBV5-1,CASSPTDSYNEQFF
TRBJ2-7,14,TRBV28,CASRGDGSSYEQYF
TRBJ2-7,12,TRBV30,CAWSVLFNEQYF
TRBJ2-7,15,TRBV19,CASSIGPGRAYEQYF
TRBJ2-7,15,TRBV19,CASTPPGTGTYEQYF
TRBJ1-2,15,TRBV9,CASSANRGGWNGYTF